The T cell receptor (beta chain) described here comes from a study of shared clonotypes between healthy human individuals. Some clones are missing from TCRdb's copy, which holds only in-frame ones; the method was immunoSEQ multiplex PCR. The sample contains about 2.3 million clones, more than 80% of which appear only once. CDR3 size: 17 residues. Germline V CDR1 and CDR2: SGHNT, YYREEE (reference sequence). The origin of this receptor is a man between 18 and 29 years old in good health. Some clones in this sample may be carry-over from other donors' samples. The sample comprised naive CD4+ T cells from PBMCs. Subset specified: CD45RA+ positively selected. The genes are TRBV5-4 and TRBJ2-5, with 12 bases fitting TRBD2. The J call may not be correct, given that the DNA end is closer to TRBJ2-7. CDR3 bases: TGTGCCAGCAGCCCCAGTGGACTAGCGGGGAGCTCCTACGAGCAGTACTTC. Translating gives CASSPSGLAGSSYEQYF.